This TCR beta chain was identified in a study of Graves' ophthalmopathy and Graves' hyperthyroidism. Whole-study context: At the time of initial diagnosis and before any treatment, peripheral blood was collected.

Clinical symptoms, serum thyroxine, TRAb, thyroid ultrasound and orbital computed tomography were relied on for diagnosis. Fresh peripheral blood (10 ml) yielded the PBMCs. Many counts were recorded for this clonotype. Its antigen is unidentified. Study-level findings and limits: Blood contained most expanded thyroid clonotypes exceeding 0.001 frequency.

RNA transcripts were the source from which TCR beta CDR3 regions were amplified. HTBI primers were employed in first-round RT-PCR, then a second-round multiplex PCR followed. TCRdb recomputed calls from the multiplex PCR reads with MiXCR, one row per CDR3 protein. Here the sample spans 600,000 to 700,000 distinct CDR3 sequences, approximately 39% being singletons. The specimen sequenced was peripheral blood. The clonotype was recovered from an adult man with Graves' ophthalmopathy.

CDR3 protein: CASSGRREGTEAFF. CDR3 sequence (DNA): TGTGCCAGCAGCGGTCGTCGGGAGGGAACTGAAGCTTTCTTT. The chain couples TRBV7-2 to TRBJ1-1; D gene unclear. The CDR3 is made up of 14 amino acids. Germline values: CDR1 SGHTA, CDR2 FQGNSA. The V gene lost 5 bases and the J gene lost 5 bases, with 15 bases spanning the gap.